What follows are 20 T cell receptor beta chains derived from one specimen sequenced in a study of blood T cell repertoires in COVID-19. Profiling relied on immunoSEQ multiplex PCR, and the TCRdb table lists in-frame clones only, not all of them. Among about 160,000 clones listed, roughly 91% were seen once. Source material: peripheral blood. The receptors derive from a woman aged 50 to 65 with acute or convalescent COVID-19.

The V and J genes are TRBV14 and TRBJ2-7; no definite D call. The CDR3 sequence is 13 residues long. The V gene lost 0 bases and the J gene lost 5 bases, with 8 bases spanning the gap. Germline CDR1 SGHDN, CDR2 FVKESK. DNA of the CDR3: TGTGCCAGCAGCCAAGATCTTCGGGACGAGCAGTACTTC. It specifies CASSQDLRDEQYF. The variable domain in full, with the rest retrieved from reference TRBV14 and TRBJ2-7, is EAGVTQFPSHSVIEKGQTVTLRCDPISGHDNLYWYRRVMGKEIKFLLHFVKESKQDESGMPNNRFLAERTGGTYSTLKVQPAELEDSGVYFCASSQDLRDEQYFGPGTRLTVT.

The V gene is TRBV19, the J gene TRBJ2-1; the D is unclear. Germline CDR1 LNHDA, CDR2 SQIVND (reference sequence). This CDR3 spans 11 amino acids. V shed 7 bases and J shed 7 bases, with 8 bases lying between them. Here the CDR3 DNA reads TGTGCCAGTACGGAAGCGAATGAGCAGTTCTTC. It yields the protein CASTEANEQFF.

The chain carries TRBV7-9 and TRBJ2-3, with unresolved D. Trimming pared 2 bases from V and 1 base from J, leaving 4 bases between. The length of the CDR3 is 13 residues. CDR1 SEHNR and CDR2 FQNEAQ come from the germline V gene (reference sequence). The CDR3 nucleotides are TGTGCCAGCAGCTTATCTGGCACAGATACGCAGTATTTT. It yields the protein CASSLSGTDTQYF.

The chain carries TRBV6-6 and TRBJ1-4; the D is unclear. V was trimmed by 7 bases and J by 5 bases, leaving 14 bases between them. There are 14 residues in the CDR3. Germline CDR1 MNHNY, CDR2 SVGAGI (reference sequence). Here the CDR3 DNA reads TGTGCCAGCACCCTCTGGCAGTTGAATGAAAAACTGTTTTTT. Encoded protein: CASTLWQLNEKLFF.

Only one count was recorded for this clone. V and J are TRBV30 and TRBJ1-5; 7 bases are a match to TRBD1. Per the germline V gene, CDR1 is GTSNPN and CDR2 is SVGIG (reference sequence). This CDR3 contains 14 residues. This CDR3 is CAMSLKGANQPQHF. CDR3 sequence (DNA): TGTGCTATGAGTTTGAAGGGGGCGAATCAGCCCCAGCATTTT.

The V gene is TRBV28, the J gene TRBJ1-6; a possible D gene is TRBD1 (5 bases). The CDR3 is 13 residues long. The V end lost 5 bases, the J end lost 9 bases, and 11 bases lay between the germline ends. Germline-derived CDR1 and CDR2 are MDHEN and SYDVKM. The CDR3 region has the DNA TGTGCCAGCAGTCAAGGGGTAGGTTCACCCCTCCACTTT. Translating gives CASSQGVGSPLHF.

This rearrangement joins TRBV12-5 to TRBJ1-4; no firm D call. The CDR3 totals 17 residues. The germline V gene encodes CDR1 LGHNT and CDR2 FRNRAP. Trimming left V 6 bases short and J 8 bases short, with 25 bases between. The CDR3 region has the DNA TGTGCTAGTGGCAATTGCGGGCCCACACCGGGAGAAGAAAAACTGTTTTTT. Protein product: CASGNCGPTPGEEKLFF. Variable domain in full (rest from reference TRBV12-5 and TRBJ1-4): DARVTQTPRHKVTEMGQEVTMRCQPILGHNTVFWYRQTMMQGLELLAYFRNRAPLDDSGMPKDRFSAEMPDATLATLKIQPSEPRDSAVYFCASGNCGPTPGEEKLFFGSGTQLSVL.

V gene TRBV6-5 combines with J gene TRBJ2-7, with TRBD1 as a possible D gene (5 bases). CDR1 and CDR2 from the germline V gene are MNHEY and SVGAGI. Trimming removed 6 bases from V and 3 bases from J, with 12 bases in between. The CDR3 has 13 amino acids. CDR3 DNA sequence: TGTGCCAGCAGCCATGGACAAGACTACGAGCAGTACTTC. Its protein product is CASSHGQDYEQYF.

The chain couples TRBV27 to TRBJ1-6, with D possibly being TRBD1 (6 bases). The CDR3 extends over 14 amino acids. CDR1 MNHEY and CDR2 SMNVEV come from the germline V gene (reference sequence). V was trimmed by 0 bases and J by 7 bases, leaving 7 bases between them. The CDR3 DNA reads TGTGCCAGCAGTTTATCCAGGGGAAATTCACCCCTCCACTTT. Amino acid sequence: CASSLSRGNSPLHF.

As to this clone: A read error may produce the germline difference seen at one junction end. The gene calls are TRBV20-1 and TRBJ2-4; unclear D gene. Germline loops: CDR1 DFQATT, CDR2 SNEGSKA (reference sequence). This CDR3 is 9 amino acids long. The CDR3 here is CSARPDGDF. DNA for the CDR3: TGCAGTGCTCGACCCGACGGAGACTTC.

CDR3 residues: CASSQEKLPGELFF. The CDR3 bases are TGCGCCAGCAGCCAAGAAAAGCTCCCCGGGGAGCTGTTTTTT. This chain uses TRBV4-1 with TRBJ2-2, with no clear D. V was clipped by 0 bases and J by 6 bases, with 8 bases between them. The V gene's germline CDR1 is MGHRA and CDR2 YSYEKL. CDR3 size: 14 residues.

This clone came up once. The chain is built from TRBV3-1 (or the pseudogene TRBV3-2) and TRBJ1-6, with 8 bases matching TRBD1. V shed 4 bases, J shed 13 bases, and the junction held 9 bases outside the gene matches. The length of the CDR3 is 14 residues. Germline lookup yields CDR1 LGHDT and CDR2 YNNKEL (reference sequence). This CDR3 is CASSPGQGRAPLHF. The CDR3 region has the DNA TGTGCCAGCAGCCCCGGACAGGGTAGGGCCCCCCTCCACTTT.

The genes are TRBV10-3 and TRBJ2-1; D gene unclear. The CDR3 is made up of 12 amino acids. V was trimmed by 5 bases and J by 4 bases, leaving 6 bases between them. Germline lookup yields CDR1 ENHRY and CDR2 SYGVKD. The CDR3 nucleotides read TGTGCCATCAGTACGGGTTACAATGAGCAGTTCTTC. This sequence encodes CAISTGYNEQFF.

This chain links TRBV29-1 with TRBJ1-1, with 7 bases matching TRBD1. The length of the CDR3 is 13 residues. Unmatched junction bases numbered 8, after V lost 6 bases and J lost 4 bases. Germline-derived CDR1 and CDR2 are SQVTM and ANQGSEA. CDR3 DNA sequence: TGCAGCGTCGAGGGGGCGCGGGGCACTGAAGCTTTCTTT. This encodes CSVEGARGTEAFF.

The V and J genes are TRBV5-4 and TRBJ2-7; 8 bases map to TRBD1. The CDR3 is 15 amino acids. The germline V gene encodes CDR1 SGHNT and CDR2 YYREEE (reference sequence). J was trimmed by 2 bases and V by 4 bases; bases with no gene match: 8. The CDR3 nucleotides are TGTGCCAGCAGCAATACGGGACAGGTCCCCTACGAGCAGTACTTC. Translation gives CASSNTGQVPYEQYF.

A single count supports this clone. The chain employs TRBV11-2 and TRBJ2-3; D remains ambiguous. The CDR3 is 12 amino acids. The germline V and J ends were trimmed by 1 base and 4 bases, with 3 bases remaining between them. Germline assignment: CDR1 SGHAT and CDR2 FQNNGV. As DNA, the CDR3 is TGTGCCAGCAGCTTAGCTCCAGATACGCAGTATTTT. Its translation is CASSLAPDTQYF.

This clone was recorded once. V gene TRBV7-9 combines with J gene TRBJ2-7; D unclear. V lost 5 bases to trimming and J lost 4 bases, with 9 bases between them. CDR3 length: 12 residues. The germline V gene has CDR1 SEHNR and CDR2 FQNEAQ (reference sequence). The CDR3 DNA sequence: TGTGCCAGCAGCCCCCGGTCTTACGAGCAGTACTTC. Its protein product is CASSPRSYEQYF. Full variable domain (remainder filled in from reference TRBV7-9 and TRBJ2-7): DTGVSQNPRHKITKRGQNVTFRCDPISEHNRLYWYRQTLGQGPEFLTYFQNEAQLEKSRLLSDRFSAERPKGSFSTLEIQRTEQGDSAMYLCASSPRSYEQYFGPGTRLTVT.

This chain joins TRBV29-1 and TRBJ1-2, with a tentative D call TRBD1 (5 bases). Between the trimmed V and J ends, which lost 5 bases and 3 bases, there was a span of 10 bases. The CDR3 runs 12 residues. Looked up from germline, CDR1 is SQVTM and CDR2 is ANQGSEA. The CDR3 DNA reads TGCAGCGTTTCAGGGTTGGACTATGGCTACACCTTC. Protein sequence: CSVSGLDYGYTF.

The chain combines TRBV9 with TRBJ1-6, with 10 bases lining up with TRBD1. This CDR3 is built from 16 residues. With 4 bases clipped from V and 6 bases from J, the junction kept 7 bases outside the gene matches. Germline V gives CDR1 SGDLS, CDR2 YYNGEE. CDR3: CASSPRQGAGNSPLHF. The CDR3 DNA reads as TGTGCCAGCAGCCCCCGACAGGGGGCTGGTAATTCACCCCTCCACTTT.

The chain links TRBV7-9 to TRBJ2-7; D gene unclear. Germline V lookup: CDR1 SEHNR, CDR2 FQNEAQ (reference sequence). This CDR3 comprises 12 residues. The germline V and J ends were trimmed by 3 bases and 4 bases, with 7 bases remaining between them. The CDR3 region has the DNA TGTGCCAGCAGCTTCGTAGCTTACGAGCAGTACTTC. Its protein is CASSFVAYEQYF.